What follows are 29 T cell receptor beta chains derived from one specimen sequenced in a study of post-analysis software for immune sequencing data. General study points: A handful of TRBV segments were significantly more frequent in patients than in controls. TRBV5-6, TRBV5-1 and TRBV20-1 were among these segments.

These TCRs are of unknown antigen specificity. The library was made from cDNA and included unique molecular identifiers. Each CDR3 protein is one row after TCRdb ran MiXCR on the PCR reads. Among 600,000 to 700,000 distinct CDR3 sequences, about 60% were seen once, and the ten largest hold roughly 10%. Sequenced sample: blood. Receptors were obtained from a girl aged 2-10 years with multiple sclerosis.

A word on this clonotype: Mismatch with germline at one junction end may stem from a read error. The chain is built from TRBV6-2 or TRBV6-3 and TRBJ1-5; 7 nucleotides match TRBD1. This CDR3 spans 17 amino acids. Germline V lookup: CDR1 MNHEY, CDR2 SVGEGT. CDR3 residues: CASRLGQTYYSNQPQHF. Here the CDR3 DNA reads TGTGCCAGCAGATTGGGACAGACATATTATAGCAATCAGCCACAGCATTTT.

The CDR3 spells CASSLPRQGAKGYGYTF. CDR3 DNA sequence: TGTGCCAGCAGCTTGCCCCGACAGGGGGCAAAGGGCTATGGCTACACCTTC. The genes are TRBV5-4 and TRBJ1-2; the match to TRBD1 covers 10 bases. There are 17 residues in the CDR3. Germline CDR1 and CDR2: SGHNT and YYREEE (reference sequence). Germline trimming cut 1 base from V and 4 bases from J; bases unmatched to any gene: 10.

The chain has TRBV20-1 and TRBJ1-2; no reliable D call. With 3 bases removed from V and 0 bases from J, the gap between germline ends came to 8 bases. CDR1 is DFQATT, CDR2 SNEGSKA, per germline (reference sequence). This CDR3 has 13 residues. The CDR3, as DNA: TGCAGTGCTAGCCTGTTGGCTAACTATGGCTACACCTTC. This sequence encodes CSASLLANYGYTF.

The genes are TRBV5-1 and TRBJ2-1; 11 bases are shared with TRBD1. Germline trimming cut 4 bases from V and 4 bases from J; bases unmatched to any gene: 7. This CDR3 comprises 16 residues. Germline V gives CDR1 SGHRS, CDR2 YFSETQ. CDR3: CASSDPGQGVYNEQFF. CDR3 in DNA: TGCGCCAGCAGCGATCCGGGACAGGGGGTTTACAATGAGCAGTTCTTC.

The V and J genes are TRBV4-1 and TRBJ2-1; the match to TRBD2 covers 7 bases. Germline CDR1 is MGHRA and CDR2 is YSYEKL. J gave up 3 bases and V 7 bases, and 12 bases lay outside the gene matches. The CDR3 spans 16 residues. The DNA for the CDR3 is TGCGCCAGCAACCAGCAAAGCGGGACGCGCTACAATGAGCAGTTCTTC. It is translated as CASNQQSGTRYNEQFF.

The J gene is TRBJ1-2, the V gene TRBV2; 7 bases line up with TRBD1. CDR1 is SNHLY and CDR2 is FYNNEI in the germline V gene. V trimming: 3 bases; J trimming: 6 bases; junction bases outside the gene matches: 10. The CDR3 sequence is 15 residues long. The CDR3 region has the DNA TGTGCCAGCAGTGACCCCTATGACAGGGCGGATGGCTACACCTTC. Its protein product is CASSDPYDRADGYTF.

This chain uses TRBV29-1 with TRBJ2-1; 9 nucleotides align to TRBD2. J was trimmed by 7 bases and V by 5 bases; bases with no gene match: 6. Germline V gene data show CDR1 as SQVTM and CDR2 as ANQGSEA. The CDR3 contains 13 residues. The CDR3 region is CSVLPAGGNEQFF. The DNA for the CDR3 is TGCAGCGTTCTCCCAGCGGGAGGAAATGAGCAGTTCTTC.

The rearrangement uses TRBV20-1 and TRBJ2-3; TRBD2 matches 9 bases. V shed 3 bases, J shed 5 bases, and the junction held 3 bases outside the gene matches. There are 13 residues in the CDR3. Germline values: CDR1 DFQATT, CDR2 SNEGSKA (reference sequence). CDR3 sequence (DNA): TGCAGTGCTAGGCCTAGCGGGGTAGATACGCAGTATTTT. Protein product: CSARPSGVDTQYF.

This clonotype was observed once. As DNA, the CDR3 is TGTGCCAGCAGTCCCGGGACAGGGTGGCGTGAAAAACTGTTTTTT. Amino acid sequence: CASSPGTGWREKLFF. This chain connects TRBV6-1 to TRBJ1-4; 9 bases fit TRBD1. The CDR3 sequence is 15 residues long. Germline V gene lookup returns CDR1 MNHNS and CDR2 SASEGT. Trimming cost V 5 bases and J 7 bases; bases outside gene matches: 8.

The J gene is TRBJ2-1, the V gene TRBV7-9; the D gene is possibly TRBD1 (7 bases). The CDR3 contains 18 residues. Germline assignment: CDR1 SEHNR and CDR2 FQNEAQ (reference sequence). Trimming pared 6 bases from V and 5 bases from J, leaving 26 bases between. The CDR3 region is CASSYDRVGIGLNNEQFF. In DNA, the CDR3 is TGTGCCAGCAGTTATGACAGGGTTGGCATAGGACTAAACAATGAGCAGTTCTTC.

The V gene is TRBV6-4, the J gene TRBJ1-2, with D possibly being TRBD1 (5 bases). Germline V lookup: CDR1 MRHNA, CDR2 SNTAGT. The CDR3 runs 14 residues. V was pared by 4 bases and J by 4 bases, with 13 bases between. CDR3 sequence: CASSVPGGLYGYTF. The CDR3 region has the DNA TGTGCCAGCAGTGTTCCGGGGGGACTCTATGGCTACACCTTC.

The V gene is TRBV28, the J gene TRBJ2-3; TRBD2 matches 10 bases. The CDR3 is 16 residues long. The germline CDR1 and CDR2 sequences are MDHEN and SYDVKM. Losses at the gene ends were 6 bases for V and 2 bases for J; bases not matched to a gene: 8. The CDR3, as DNA: TGTGCCAGCAGAATCACTAGCGGGGTAACCACAGATACGCAGTATTTT. Protein sequence: CASRITSGVTTDTQYF.

The CDR3 is CATSDSVGRGWNEQFF. For the CDR3, the DNA is TGTGCCACCAGTGATTCTGTGGGCAGGGGATGGAATGAGCAGTTCTTC. This chain links TRBV24-1 with TRBJ2-1, with a weak D call TRBD1 (6 bases). In germline, CDR1 is KGHDR, CDR2 SFDVKD. CDR3 length: 16 amino acids. Between the trimmed V and J ends, which lost 2 bases and 7 bases, there was a span of 17 bases.

The rearrangement links TRBV5-1 to TRBJ2-7, with 8 nucleotides matching TRBD2. Per the germline V gene, CDR1 is SGHRS and CDR2 is YFSETQ. The CDR3 runs to 17 residues. V lost 0 bases and J lost 6; bases outside the gene matches: 14. The DNA for the CDR3 is TGCGCCAGCAGCTTGGTCGGTTTAGTGGCGGGAGGAGGCGAGCAGTACTTC. It translates to CASSLVGLVAGGGEQYF.

CDR3: CASSLERGTKDTQYF. The DNA for the CDR3 is TGCGCCAGCAGCTTGGAAAGGGGCACGAAAGATACGCAGTATTTT. V usage is TRBV5-1 and J usage is TRBJ2-3; weak D call: TRBD1 (5 bases). The CDR3 covers 15 residues. The germline V gene has CDR1 SGHRS and CDR2 YFSETQ. Trimming removed 0 bases from V and 5 bases from J, with 13 bases in between.

The gene calls are TRBV20-1 and TRBJ2-7; possibly TRBD2 for D (6 bases). This CDR3 region has 14 residues. From germline, CDR1 is DFQATT and CDR2 SNEGSKA (reference sequence). Trimming pared 4 bases from V and 2 bases from J, leaving 15 bases between. In DNA, the CDR3 is TGCAGTGCTAAACCCGGGACTTATCCCTACGAGCAGTACTTC. As protein: CSAKPGTYPYEQYF.

This chain connects TRBV29-1 to TRBJ2-1, with D possibly matching TRBD2 (6 bases). Trimming took off 2 bases at V and 6 bases at J, with 8 bases between the two ends. This CDR3 is built from 12 residues. Germline CDR1 reads SQVTM; CDR2 reads ANQGSEA. The CDR3 is CSVERGCNEQFF. The CDR3 nucleotides are TGCAGCGTTGAACGGGGGTGCAATGAGCAGTTCTTC.

This clonotype was counted between two and nine times. This chain links TRBV21-1 with TRBJ2-7. TRBV21-1 is annotated as a pseudogene. The CDR3 covers 16 residues. DNA of the CDR3: TGTGCCAGCAGCCCGCTTCTCGCAGGGGGTTCCTACGAGCAGTACTTC. Its protein product is CASSPLLAGGSYEQYF.

CDR3 region: CASGLNRGKYTDTQYF. In DNA form, the CDR3 reads TGTGCTAGTGGTTTAAACCGGGGAAAGTACACAGATACGCAGTATTTT. The chain is built from TRBV12-5 and TRBJ2-3; a possible D gene is TRBD2 (5 bases). V was clipped by 3 bases and J by 2 bases, with 15 bases between them. The CDR3 sequence is 16 residues long. The germline CDR1 and CDR2 sequences are LGHNT and FRNRAP.

The V call is TRBV5-6, the J call TRBJ2-5; D tentatively reads TRBD1 or TRBD2 (5 bases each). This CDR3 comprises 15 residues. V lost 0 bases to trimming and J lost 5 bases, with 14 bases between them. From germline, CDR1 is SGHDT and CDR2 YYEEEE. CDR3 sequence (DNA): TGTGCCAGCAGCTTGGCCAAGGGTTGGGGGGAGACCCAGTACTTC. It translates to CASSLAKGWGETQYF.

The table lists this clonotype with a count of one. This chain uses TRBV20-1 with TRBJ2-3; no definite D call. V was trimmed by 0 bases and J by 6 bases, leaving 7 bases between them. This CDR3 is 12 amino acids long. The germline CDR1 and CDR2 sequences are DFQATT and SNEGSKA (reference sequence). CDR3 sequence reads: CSAREAVDTQYF. The CDR3 DNA sequence: TGCAGTGCTAGAGAAGCCGTGGATACGCAGTATTTT.

The rearrangement joins TRBV30 to TRBJ2-7; perhaps TRBD2 as D (6 bases). The V gene lost 1 base and the J gene lost 5 bases, with 15 bases spanning the gap. From germline, CDR1 is GTSNPN and CDR2 SVGIG (reference sequence). The length of the CDR3 is 14 residues. CDR3 sequence: CAWSAGLRPHEQYF. The CDR3 coding sequence is TGTGCCTGGAGTGCGGGACTCCGGCCCCACGAGCAGTACTTC.

On this clonotype: This may arise from a read error, as a much more abundant clone is one base away. The chain joins TRBV12-3 or TRBV12-4 to TRBJ1-1, with D possibly being TRBD1 (6 bases). The CDR3 length is 12 residues. V was cut by 3 bases and J by 6 bases, with 8 bases left in between. CDR3: CASSFGGPEAFF. The CDR3 nucleotides read TGTGCCAGCAGTTTCGGGGGGCCTGAAGCTTTCTTT.

CDR3 amino acids: CSAVAGGYNEQFF. The CDR3 DNA reads TGCAGTGCTGTAGCGGGGGGTTACAATGAGCAGTTCTTC. The chain has TRBV20-1 and TRBJ2-1, with TRBD2 identical over 10 bases. CDR1 is DFQATT, CDR2 SNEGSKA, per germline (reference sequence). This CDR3 has 13 residues. The V segment lost 5 bases and the J segment 4 bases; nucleotides outside the gene matches: 2.

The chain employs TRBV5-6 and TRBJ2-5; 9 bases agree with TRBD2. The J call may be mistaken, given a closer DNA end match to TRBJ2-7. Germline-derived CDR1 and CDR2 are SGHDT and YYEEEE. The CDR3 totals 14 residues. The CDR3 region has the DNA TGTGCCAGCAGCCGGACTAGCGAAACCTACGAGCAGTACTTC. Translation gives CASSRTSETYEQYF.

V usage is TRBV6-2 or TRBV6-3 and J usage is TRBJ2-1; D possibly corresponds to TRBD2 (6 bases). Trimming left V 0 bases short and J 9 bases short, with 15 bases between. CDR1 and CDR2 from the germline V gene are MNHEY and SVGEGT. The CDR3 loop spans 15 amino acids. The CDR3 sequence: CASSYSTYAGGEQFF. The CDR3 DNA sequence: TGTGCCAGCAGTTACTCGACTTACGCCGGGGGTGAGCAGTTCTTC.

The chain links TRBV30 to TRBJ2-7; TRBD2 aligns across 9 bases. The length of the CDR3 is 15 residues. Germline loops: CDR1 GTSNPN, CDR2 SVGIG (reference sequence). V shed 1 base, J shed 3 bases, and the junction held 7 bases outside the gene matches. The CDR3 region has the DNA TGTGCCTGGAGTGAAATAGCGGGAGACGGCTACGAGCAGTACTTC. Translation gives CAWSEIAGDGYEQYF.

In this sample, this clonotype turned up a few times. V and J are TRBV29-1 and TRBJ1-2, with D perhaps TRBD1 (5 bases). The CDR3 consists of 12 residues. Germline loops: CDR1 SQVTM, CDR2 ANQGSEA. Trimming removed 6 bases at V and 6 bases at J, with 14 bases between. The CDR3 region is CSVPGQDNGYTF. For the CDR3, the DNA is TGCAGCGTGCCTGGACAAGACAATGGCTACACCTTC.

The rearrangement uses TRBV27 and TRBJ1-2; D call uncertain. Germline CDR1 reads MNHEY; CDR2 reads SMNVEV (reference sequence). The V end was cut by 0 bases, the J end by 4 bases, with 12 bases between. CDR3 size: 15 residues. In nucleotides, the CDR3 is TGTGCCAGCAGTTTATCTGTCGGCAGTCTCTATGGCTACACCTTC. Protein: CASSLSVGSLYGYTF.